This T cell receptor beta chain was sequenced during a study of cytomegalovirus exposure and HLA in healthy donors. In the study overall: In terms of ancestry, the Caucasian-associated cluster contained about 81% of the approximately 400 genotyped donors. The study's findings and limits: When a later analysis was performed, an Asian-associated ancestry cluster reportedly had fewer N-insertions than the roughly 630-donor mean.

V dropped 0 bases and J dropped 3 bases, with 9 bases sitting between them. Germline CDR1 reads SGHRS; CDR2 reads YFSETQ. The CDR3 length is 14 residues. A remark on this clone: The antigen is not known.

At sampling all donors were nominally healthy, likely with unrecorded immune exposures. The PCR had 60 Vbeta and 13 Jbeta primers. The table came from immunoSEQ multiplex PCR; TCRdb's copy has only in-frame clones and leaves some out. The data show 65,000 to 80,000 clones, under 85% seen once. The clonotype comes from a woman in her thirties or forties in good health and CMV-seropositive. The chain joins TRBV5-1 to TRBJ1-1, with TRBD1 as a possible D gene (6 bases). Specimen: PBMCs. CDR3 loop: CASSLGQVDTEAFF. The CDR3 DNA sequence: TGCGCCAGCAGCTTGGGACAGGTCGACACTGAAGCTTTCTTT.